One sample yielded the 14 T cell receptor beta chains listed below, sequenced in a study of CD8 T cells in Susac syndrome. RNA amounts of 0.5 to 1 ug underwent reverse transcription with random hexamers. TCRdb passed the immunoSEQ multiplex PCR reads through MiXCR, listing each CDR3 protein once. The table includes about 160,000 distinct CDR3 sequences, just under 95% detected once. The material sequenced was CD4+ T cells from PBMCs. The receptors stem from a human donor in good health.

In its sample, this clonotype was seen once. V gene TRBV18 combines with J gene TRBJ2-7, with D possibly being TRBD1 (6 bases). This CDR3 is built from 14 residues. Germline V lookup: CDR1 KGHSH, CDR2 LQKENI. The V end was cut by 8 bases, the J end by 1 base, with 15 bases between. The DNA of the CDR3 is TGTGCCAGCGGCGCGAGGACAGATTCCTACGAGCAGTACTTC. As protein: CASGARTDSYEQYF. Together with reference TRBV18 and TRBJ2-7, the CDR3 gives the full variable domain: NAGVMQNPRHLVRRRGQEARLRCSPMKGHSHVYWYRQLPEEGLKFMVYLQKENIIDESGMPKERFSAEFPKEGPSILRIQQVVRGDSAAYFCASGARTDSYEQYFGPGTRLTVT.

The chain uses TRBV10-3 and TRBJ1-1; 9 bases fit TRBD1. Germline V CDR1 and CDR2: ENHRY, SYGVKD. V lost 6 bases, J lost 4 bases, and 3 bases stayed unmatched. The CDR3 runs to 13 residues. The CDR3 here is CAISQDRGTEAFF. Here the CDR3 DNA reads TGTGCCATCAGCCAGGACAGGGGCACTGAAGCTTTCTTT.

This clonotype was detected only once. This chain uses TRBV30 with TRBJ2-5; D gene ambiguous. Germline V gene lookup returns CDR1 GTSNPN and CDR2 SVGIG (reference sequence). Deletions cut 3 bases from V and 1 base from J, with 6 bases between. The CDR3 covers 12 residues. CDR3 in amino acids: CAWSALQETQYF. The CDR3 nucleotides are TGTGCCTGGAGCGCTCTCCAAGAGACCCAGTACTTC.

V gene TRBV18 combines with J gene TRBJ1-5; no firm D call. This CDR3 is 16 amino acids long. V lost 6 bases, J lost 0 bases, and 15 bases lay in between. Per the germline V gene, CDR1 is KGHSH and CDR2 is LQKENI. CDR3 sequence reads: CASSPQSGFSNQPQHF. The CDR3 nucleotides are TGTGCCAGCTCCCCCCAGAGCGGTTTTAGCAATCAGCCCCAGCATTTT.

The CDR3 sequence is CASSSGINTEAFF. The CDR3 nucleotides are TGTGCCAGCAGTTCGGGTATTAACACTGAAGCTTTCTTT. The chain couples TRBV2 to TRBJ1-1; D unresolved. V lost 5 bases and J lost 2, with 9 bases in between. The CDR3 spans 13 residues. The germline CDR1 and CDR2 sequences are SNHLY and FYNNEI.

This chain connects TRBV5-1 to TRBJ2-7, with D perhaps matching TRBD1 (7 bases). This CDR3 comprises 14 residues. The germline gives CDR1 SGHRS, CDR2 YFSETQ. The V end lost 2 bases, the J end lost 7 bases, and 16 bases lay between the germline ends. CDR3 sequence reads: CASSLGGGQREQYF. Written as DNA, the CDR3 is TGCGCCAGCAGCTTAGGAGGGGGCCAGAGGGAGCAGTACTTC.

V is TRBV3-1 and J is TRBJ2-1; no reliable D call. Trimming took off 4 bases at V and 0 bases at J, with 10 bases between the two ends. CDR3 length equals 15 residues. The germline CDR1 and CDR2 sequences are LGHDT and YNNKEL (reference sequence). The CDR3 DNA follows: TGTGCCAGCAGCCCCGACTGGAACTCCTACAATGAGCAGTTCTTC. It specifies CASSPDWNSYNEQFF.

The V gene is TRBV19, the J gene TRBJ2-2; unclear D gene. Germline assignment: CDR1 LNHDA and CDR2 SQIVND (reference sequence). Trimming stripped 4 bases from V and 0 bases from J, with 9 bases between. This CDR3 has 15 amino acids. The CDR3 spells CASSTLAPNTGELFF. CDR3 DNA sequence: TGTGCCAGTAGTACTCTTGCCCCGAACACCGGGGAGCTGTTTTTT. Full variable domain (outside the CDR3, taken from reference TRBV19 and TRBJ2-2): DGGITQSPKYLFRKEGQNVTLSCEQNLNHDAMYWYRQDPGQGLRLIYYSQIVNDFQKGDIAEGYSVSREKKESFPLTVTSAQKNPTAFYLCASSTLAPNTGELFFGEGSRLTVL.

The CDR3: CASSLSAGTSLTGELFF. The CDR3 coding sequence is TGTGCCAGCAGCTTAAGCGCCGGGACATCCCTCACCGGGGAGCTGTTTTTT. V is TRBV7-3 and J is TRBJ2-2, with D perhaps TRBD1 (6 bases). The CDR3 runs to 17 residues. V lost 1 base and J 4 bases, leaving 16 bases between the germline ends. Germline V lookup: CDR1 SGHTA, CDR2 FQGTGA.

DNA for the CDR3: TGTGCCACCAGCAGAGACAGAGACTACGAGCAGTACTTC. It specifies CATSRDRDYEQYF. The chain employs TRBV15 and TRBJ2-7, with no clear D. Germline V gene sequence: CDR1 LNHNV, CDR2 YYDKDF (reference sequence). The CDR3 consists of 13 residues. Trimming shortened V by 0 bases and J by 3 bases, and 6 bases separated the two germline ends.

The chain links TRBV9 to TRBJ2-3, with D uncertain. Trimming removed 2 bases from V and 6 bases from J, with 10 bases in between. Germline CDR1 SGDLS, CDR2 YYNGEE. CDR3 length equals 13 residues. The CDR3 bases are TGTGCCAGCAGCGTCGCGAATGAGGATACGCAGTATTTT. Translation: CASSVANEDTQYF.

This clonotype was seen a single time. The rearrangement joins TRBV4-1 to TRBJ1-2; tentatively, D is TRBD1 (6 bases). CDR1 and CDR2 (germline): MGHRA, YSYEKL. This CDR3 is 15 amino acids long. Deletions cut 2 bases from V and 8 bases from J, with 18 bases between. CDR3 amino acids: CASSQYGGADDGYTF. Written as DNA, the CDR3 is TGCGCCAGCAGCCAATACGGGGGCGCCGATGACGGCTACACCTTC.

The V and J genes are TRBV11-2 and TRBJ2-1; perhaps TRBD1 as D (5 bases). Germline values: CDR1 SGHAT, CDR2 FQNNGV. This CDR3 contains 15 residues. V shed 5 bases and J shed 2 bases, with 13 bases lying between them. The chain's CDR3 is CASSPQGMTYNEQFF. The CDR3 bases are TGTGCCAGCAGCCCCCAGGGCATGACCTACAATGAGCAGTTCTTC.

The rearrangement joins TRBV6-5 to TRBJ2-1; D may correspond to TRBD1 or TRBD2 (7 bases each). This CDR3 has 13 residues. Germline CDR1 MNHEY, CDR2 SVGAGI. Trimming took off 5 bases at V and 10 bases at J, with 15 bases between the two ends. CDR3 DNA: TGTGCCAGCAGTCCCAGGGGGGGGTTCGAGCAGTTCTTC. Protein: CASSPRGGFEQFF.